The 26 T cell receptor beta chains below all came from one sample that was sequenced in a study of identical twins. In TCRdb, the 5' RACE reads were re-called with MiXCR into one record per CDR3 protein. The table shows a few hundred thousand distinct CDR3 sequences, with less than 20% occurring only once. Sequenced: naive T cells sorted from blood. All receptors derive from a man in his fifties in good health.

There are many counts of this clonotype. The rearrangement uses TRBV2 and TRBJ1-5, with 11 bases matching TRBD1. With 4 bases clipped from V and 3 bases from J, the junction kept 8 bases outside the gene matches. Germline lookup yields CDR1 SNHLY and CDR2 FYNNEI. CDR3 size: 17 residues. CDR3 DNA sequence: TGTGCCAGCAGTGTCCCAGGACAGGGGGCGGACAATCAGCCCCAGCATTTT. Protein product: CASSVPGQGADNQPQHF.

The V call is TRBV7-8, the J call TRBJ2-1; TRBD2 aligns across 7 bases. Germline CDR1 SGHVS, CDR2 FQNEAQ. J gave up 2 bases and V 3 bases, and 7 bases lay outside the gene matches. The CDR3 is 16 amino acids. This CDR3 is CASSFRREGPYNEQFF. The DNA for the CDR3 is TGTGCCAGCAGCTTTAGGAGGGAGGGCCCCTACAATGAGCAGTTCTTC.

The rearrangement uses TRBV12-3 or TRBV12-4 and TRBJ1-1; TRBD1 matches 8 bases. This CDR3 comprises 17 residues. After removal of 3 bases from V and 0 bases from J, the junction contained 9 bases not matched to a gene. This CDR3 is CASSFPPGQGMNTEAFF. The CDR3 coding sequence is TGTGCCAGCAGTTTTCCCCCCGGACAGGGCATGAACACTGAAGCTTTCTTT.

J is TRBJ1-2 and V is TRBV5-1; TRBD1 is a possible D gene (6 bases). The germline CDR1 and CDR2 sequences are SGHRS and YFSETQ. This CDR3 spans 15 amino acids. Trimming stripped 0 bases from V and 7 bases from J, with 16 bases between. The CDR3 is CASSLAGALSGGYTF. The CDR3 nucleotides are TGCGCCAGCAGCTTGGCGGGGGCGCTCAGTGGTGGCTACACCTTC.

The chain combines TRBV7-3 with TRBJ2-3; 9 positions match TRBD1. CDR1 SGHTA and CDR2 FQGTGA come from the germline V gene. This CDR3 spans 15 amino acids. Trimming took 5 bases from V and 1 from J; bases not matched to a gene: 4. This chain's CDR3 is CASSRTGGGTDTQYF. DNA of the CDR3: TGTGCCAGCAGCAGAACAGGGGGCGGCACAGATACGCAGTATTTT.

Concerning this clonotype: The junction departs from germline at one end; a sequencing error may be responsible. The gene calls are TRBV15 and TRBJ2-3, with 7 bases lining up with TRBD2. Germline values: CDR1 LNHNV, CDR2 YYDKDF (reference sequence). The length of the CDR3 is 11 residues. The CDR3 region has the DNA TGTGCCACCAGCAATAGCGGGCCACCCGGCTTT. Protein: CATSNSGPPGF.

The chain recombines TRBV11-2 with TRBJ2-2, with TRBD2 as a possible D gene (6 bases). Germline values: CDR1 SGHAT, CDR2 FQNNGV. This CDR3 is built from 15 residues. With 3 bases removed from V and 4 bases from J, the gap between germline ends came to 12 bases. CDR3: CASSFRREGTGELFF. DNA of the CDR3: TGTGCCAGCAGCTTCAGGAGGGAAGGCACCGGGGAGCTGTTTTTT. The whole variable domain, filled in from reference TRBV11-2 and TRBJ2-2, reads EAGVAQSPRYKIIEKRQSVAFWCNPISGHATLYWYQQILGQGPKLLIQFQNNGVVDDSQLPKDRFSAERLKGVDSTLKIQPAKLEDSAVYLCASSFRREGTGELFFGEGSRLTVL.

The chain's CDR3 is CASSYSNPGSNSNQPQHF. The CDR3 DNA is TGTGCCAGCAGTTACTCGAATCCAGGGTCAAATAGCAATCAGCCCCAGCATTTT. The chain links TRBV6-5 to TRBJ1-5; the D gene is possibly TRBD1 (5 bases). From germline, CDR1 is MNHEY and CDR2 SVGAGI. This CDR3 comprises 18 residues. V lost 0 bases and J lost 0, with 15 bases in between.

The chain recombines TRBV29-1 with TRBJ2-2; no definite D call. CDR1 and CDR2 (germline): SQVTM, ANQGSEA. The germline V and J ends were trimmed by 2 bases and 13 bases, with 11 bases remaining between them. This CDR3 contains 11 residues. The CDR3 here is CSVEKGSLLFF. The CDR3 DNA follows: TGCAGCGTTGAAAAAGGGTCGTTGCTGTTTTTT.

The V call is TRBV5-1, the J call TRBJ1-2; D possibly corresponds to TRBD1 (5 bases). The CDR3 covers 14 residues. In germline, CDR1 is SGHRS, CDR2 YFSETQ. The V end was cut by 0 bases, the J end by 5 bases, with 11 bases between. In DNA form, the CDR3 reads TGCGCCAGCAGCTTGGGGCAGGGCCGGTATGGCTACACCTTC. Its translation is CASSLGQGRYGYTF.

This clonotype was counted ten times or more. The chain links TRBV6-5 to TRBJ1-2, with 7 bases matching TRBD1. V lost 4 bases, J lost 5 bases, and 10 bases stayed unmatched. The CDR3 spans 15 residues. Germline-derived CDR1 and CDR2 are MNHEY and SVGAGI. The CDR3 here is CASSFGQGGRYGYTF. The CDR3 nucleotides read TGTGCCAGCAGTTTCGGGCAGGGGGGACGTTATGGCTACACCTTC.

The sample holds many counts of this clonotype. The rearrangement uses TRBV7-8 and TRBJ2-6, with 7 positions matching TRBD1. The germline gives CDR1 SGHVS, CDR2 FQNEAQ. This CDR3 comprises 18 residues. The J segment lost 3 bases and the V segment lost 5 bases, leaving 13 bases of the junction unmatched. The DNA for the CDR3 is TGTGCCAGCAGCCCACGGGACAGAGGAGGTCTTGGGGCCAACGTCCTGACTTTC. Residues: CASSPRDRGGLGANVLTF.

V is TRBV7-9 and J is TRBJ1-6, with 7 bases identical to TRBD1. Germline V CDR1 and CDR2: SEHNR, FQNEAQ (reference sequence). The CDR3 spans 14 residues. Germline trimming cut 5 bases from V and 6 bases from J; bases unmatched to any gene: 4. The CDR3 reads CASSPRGTNSPLHF. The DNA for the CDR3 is TGTGCCAGCAGCCCCAGGGGGACTAATTCACCCCTCCACTTT.

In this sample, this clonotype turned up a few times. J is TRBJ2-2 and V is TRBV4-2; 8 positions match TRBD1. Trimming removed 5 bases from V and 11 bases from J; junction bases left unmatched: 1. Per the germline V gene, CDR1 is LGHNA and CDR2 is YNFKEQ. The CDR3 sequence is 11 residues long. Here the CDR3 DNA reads TGTGCCAGCAGCGGACAGGGTGAGCTGTTTTTT. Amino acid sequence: CASSGQGELFF.

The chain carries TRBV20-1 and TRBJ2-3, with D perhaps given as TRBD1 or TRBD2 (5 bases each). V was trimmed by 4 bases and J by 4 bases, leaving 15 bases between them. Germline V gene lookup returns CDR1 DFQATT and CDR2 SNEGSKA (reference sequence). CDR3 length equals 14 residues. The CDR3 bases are TGCAGTGCTAACGCCGGGGCGGGCCCAGATACGCAGTATTTT. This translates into CSANAGAGPDTQYF.

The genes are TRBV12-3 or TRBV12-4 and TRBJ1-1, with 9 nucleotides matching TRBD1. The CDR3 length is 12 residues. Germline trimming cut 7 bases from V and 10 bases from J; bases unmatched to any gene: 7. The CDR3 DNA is TGTGCCAGCATCCGGGACAGGGCAGGAGCTTTCTTT. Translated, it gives CASIRDRAGAFF.

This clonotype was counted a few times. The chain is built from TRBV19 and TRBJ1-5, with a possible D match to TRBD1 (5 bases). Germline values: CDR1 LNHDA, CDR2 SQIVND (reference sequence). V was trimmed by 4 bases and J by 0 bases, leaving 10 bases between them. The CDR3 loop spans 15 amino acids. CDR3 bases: TGTGCCAGTAGTAAGAGGGGTACTAGCAATCAGCCCCAGCATTTT. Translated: CASSKRGTSNQPQHF.

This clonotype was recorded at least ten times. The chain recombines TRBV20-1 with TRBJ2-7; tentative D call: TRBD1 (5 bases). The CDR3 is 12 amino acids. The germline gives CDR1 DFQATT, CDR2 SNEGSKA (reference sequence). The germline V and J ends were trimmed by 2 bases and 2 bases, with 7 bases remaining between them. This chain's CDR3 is CSARSRAYEQYF. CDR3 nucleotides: TGCAGTGCTAGAAGCAGGGCCTACGAGCAGTACTTC.

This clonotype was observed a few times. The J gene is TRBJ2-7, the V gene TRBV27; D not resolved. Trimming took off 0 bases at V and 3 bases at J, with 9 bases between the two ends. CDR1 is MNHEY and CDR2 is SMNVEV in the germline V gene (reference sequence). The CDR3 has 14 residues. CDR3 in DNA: TGTGCCAGCAGTTTATCAAGAGCCTACTACGAGCAGTACTTC. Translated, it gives CASSLSRAYYEQYF.

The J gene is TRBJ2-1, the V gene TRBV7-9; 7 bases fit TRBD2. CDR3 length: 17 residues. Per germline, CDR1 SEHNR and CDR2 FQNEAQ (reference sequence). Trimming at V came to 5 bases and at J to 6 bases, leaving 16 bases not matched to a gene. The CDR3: CASSEKRGGGAGNEQFF. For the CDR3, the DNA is TGTGCCAGCAGCGAAAAGCGGGGTGGAGGGGCAGGCAATGAGCAGTTCTTC. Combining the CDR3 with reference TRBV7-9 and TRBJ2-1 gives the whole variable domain DTGVSQNPRHKITKRGQNVTFRCDPISEHNRLYWYRQTLGQGPEFLTYFQNEAQLEKSRLLSDRFSAERPKGSFSTLEIQRTEQGDSAMYLCASSEKRGGGAGNEQFFGPGTRLTVL.

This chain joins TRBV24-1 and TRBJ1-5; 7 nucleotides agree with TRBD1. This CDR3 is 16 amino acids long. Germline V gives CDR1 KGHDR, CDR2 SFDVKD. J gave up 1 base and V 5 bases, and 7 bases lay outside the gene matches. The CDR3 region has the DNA TGTGCCACCAGTGGCGACGGGACAGTCAGCAATCAGCCCCAGCATTTT. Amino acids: CATSGDGTVSNQPQHF.

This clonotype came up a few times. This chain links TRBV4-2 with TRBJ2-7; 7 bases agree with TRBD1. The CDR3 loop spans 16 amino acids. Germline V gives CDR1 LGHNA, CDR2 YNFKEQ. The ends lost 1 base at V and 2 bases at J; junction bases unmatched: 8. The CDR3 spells CASSQGVEGATYEQYF. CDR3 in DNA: TGTGCCAGCAGCCAAGGGGTTGAGGGGGCGACCTACGAGCAGTACTTC.

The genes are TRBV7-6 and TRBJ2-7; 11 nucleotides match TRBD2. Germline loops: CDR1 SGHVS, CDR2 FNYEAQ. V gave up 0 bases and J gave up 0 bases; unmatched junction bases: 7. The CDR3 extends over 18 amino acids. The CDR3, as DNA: TGTGCCAGCAGCTTAGCGATGACTAGCGGGACGAACTCCTACGAGCAGTACTTC. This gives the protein CASSLAMTSGTNSYEQYF.

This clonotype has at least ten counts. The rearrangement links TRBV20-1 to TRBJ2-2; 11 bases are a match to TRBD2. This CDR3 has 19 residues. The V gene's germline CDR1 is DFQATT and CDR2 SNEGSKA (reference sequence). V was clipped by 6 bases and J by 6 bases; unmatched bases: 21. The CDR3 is CSAQRAPGTSGSIPGELFF. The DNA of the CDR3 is TGCAGTGCCCAAAGGGCTCCCGGGACTAGCGGTTCAATACCCGGGGAGCTGTTTTTT.

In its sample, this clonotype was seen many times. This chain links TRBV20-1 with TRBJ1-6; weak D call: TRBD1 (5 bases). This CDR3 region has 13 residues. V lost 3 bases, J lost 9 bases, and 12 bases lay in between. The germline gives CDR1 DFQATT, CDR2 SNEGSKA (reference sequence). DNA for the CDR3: TGCAGTGCTAGTAGGCGGGGCGGTTCACCCCTCCACTTT. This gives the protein CSASRRGGSPLHF.

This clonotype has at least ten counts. The CDR3 loop reads CASSRGPSAKETQYF. Written as DNA, the CDR3 is TGTGCCAGCAGCCGCGGCCCGTCCGCTAAGGAGACCCAGTACTTC. This chain joins TRBV7-3 and TRBJ2-5; D call uncertain. V gave up 5 bases and J gave up 5 bases, with 18 bases separating them. The germline CDR1 and CDR2 sequences are SGHTA and FQGTGA. This CDR3 region has 15 residues.